One and the same sample provided the 5 T cell receptor beta chains below, sequenced in a study of T cell changes during pregnancy in multiple sclerosis. Libraries were prepared by immunoSEQ multiplex PCR; TCRdb keeps only in-frame clonotypes and omits some of them. The sample lists 40,000 to 55,000 clones; more than 80% were seen once. Here the sequenced sample was CD8+ T cells from peripheral blood mononuclear cells, taken in the second trimester of pregnancy. Receptors originate from a female donor with multiple sclerosis, enrolled in a pregnancy study.

The chain is built from TRBV28 and TRBJ2-6, with D perhaps matching TRBD2 (5 bases). Germline lookup yields CDR1 MDHEN and CDR2 SYDVKM. V was clipped by 5 bases and J by 2 bases, with 7 bases between them. The CDR3 loop spans 14 amino acids. The CDR3 protein is CASSEGAGANVLTF. CDR3 nucleotide sequence: TGTGCCAGCAGTGAGGGAGCTGGGGCCAACGTCCTGACTTTC. The full variable domain, rest sourced from reference TRBV28 and TRBJ2-6, is DVKVTQSSRYLVKRTGEKVFLECVQDMDHENMFWYRQDPGLGLRLIYFSYDVKMKEKGDIPEGYSVSREKKERFSLILESASTNQTSMYLCASSEGAGANVLTFGAGSRLTVL.

V is TRBV14 and J is TRBJ2-5; 10 bases line up with TRBD1. This CDR3 region has 15 residues. V shed 4 bases, J shed 3 bases, and the junction held 5 bases outside the gene matches. CDR1 and CDR2 from the germline V gene are SGHDN and FVKESK. CDR3 protein: CASSPWTGGEETQYF. The CDR3 coding sequence is TGTGCCAGCAGCCCTTGGACAGGGGGTGAAGAGACCCAGTACTTC.

This clone was seen just once. The chain joins TRBV18 to TRBJ2-1, with 11 bases identical to TRBD2. J lost 4 bases, V lost 3 bases, and 14 bases had no gene match. The germline V gene encodes CDR1 KGHSH and CDR2 LQKENI. CDR3 size: 19 residues. CDR3 protein: CASSPRKGKGTSGYNEQFF. CDR3 DNA: TGTGCCAGCTCACCGCGTAAGGGGAAAGGGACTAGCGGATACAATGAGCAGTTCTTC.

V usage is TRBV5-6 and J usage is TRBJ1-2; D not resolved. This CDR3 region has 12 residues. CDR1 is SGHDT, CDR2 YYEEEE, per germline. V lost 1 base to trimming and J lost 3 bases, with 4 bases between them. The CDR3 coding sequence is TGTGCCAGCAGCTTGACAGACTATGGCTACACCTTC. This encodes CASSLTDYGYTF.

This rearrangement joins TRBV29-1 to TRBJ2-2; TRBD2 matches 12 bases. Germline V gives CDR1 SQVTM, CDR2 ANQGSEA. V lost 0 bases, J lost 5 bases, and 1 base stayed unmatched. The CDR3 is 15 amino acids. As DNA, the CDR3 is TGCAGCGTTGAAGAGACTAGCGGGGGTACCGGGGAGCTGTTTTTT. It codes for CSVEETSGGTGELFF.